The table lists the clone carrying this TCR beta chain with a count of one. The target antigen is unknown. The junction departs from the called germline gene at one end, perhaps through a read error. Assay: immunoSEQ multiplex PCR; the TCRdb copy retains only in-frame clones and omits some. The sample holds about 64,000 clones; approximately 85% are singletons and the top ten take about 2.9%. This specimen comes from a study of OX40 agonist ivuxolimab in advanced cancers. Study-level background: Dose-escalation patients were diagnosed with hepatocellular carcinoma, melanoma, renal cell cancer or head and neck cancer. The study's findings and limits: The CD4+ and CD8+ T cells in the blood had expanded clonally by week 6 at 0.1 to 3.0 mg/kg. Averaged across samples, CD8+ T cells carried more expanded clones than CD4+ did.

Germline CDR1 SSHAT, CDR2 FNYEAQ (reference sequence). CDR3 size: 15 residues. Sample: CD4+ or CD8+ T cells sorted from blood, taken in a trial of the OX40 agonist ivuxolimab. This TCR derives from an adult with an advanced solid tumor such as melanoma, head and neck, liver or kidney cancer. The chain employs TRBV7-7 and TRBJ2-1; D is possibly TRBD2 (5 bases). This CDR3 reads CASSPSGTPYNEQFF. The CDR3 bases are TGTGCTAGCAGCCCCAGCGGAACCCCCTACAATGAGCAGTTCTTC.